This TCR beta chain stems from a study of T-cell reconstitution after alpha-beta-depleted transplantation in children. CDR1 is SQVTM and CDR2 is ANQGSEA in the germline V gene. The V and J ends lost 7 bases and 10 bases respectively, with 17 bases between them. CDR3 length: 12 residues. Unique molecular identifiers were incorporated during preparation of the TCRbeta library. Using its own MiXCR run on the PCR reads, TCRdb lists one record per CDR3 protein. Of over 550,000 distinct CDR3 sequences in the sample, about 10% are singletons; the top ten hold roughly 4%. The source of this sequence is a human donor who donated a stem cell graft to a child with acute myeloid leukemia. V and J are TRBV29-1 and TRBJ2-1; D gene uncertain. The material sequenced was PBMCs from the stem cell graft donor, taken from the stem cell graft. The CDR3 is CSGLLSTAEQFF. CDR3 nucleotide sequence: TGCAGCGGCCTTTTGTCGACGGCAGAGCAGTTCTTC.